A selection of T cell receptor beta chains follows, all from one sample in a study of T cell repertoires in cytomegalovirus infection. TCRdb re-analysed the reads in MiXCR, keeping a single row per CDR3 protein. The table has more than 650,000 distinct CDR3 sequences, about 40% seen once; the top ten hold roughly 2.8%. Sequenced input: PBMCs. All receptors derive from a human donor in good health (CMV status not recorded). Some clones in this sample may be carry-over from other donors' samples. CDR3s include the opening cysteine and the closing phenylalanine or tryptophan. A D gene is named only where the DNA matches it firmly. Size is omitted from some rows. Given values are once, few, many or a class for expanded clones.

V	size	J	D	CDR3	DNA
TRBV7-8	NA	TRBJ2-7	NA	CASSLGLVGTEQYF	TGTGCCAGCAGCTTAGGATTAGTGGGTACCGAGCAGTACTTC
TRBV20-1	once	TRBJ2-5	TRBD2	CSARDLAGLPQETQYF	TGCAGTGCTAGAGATCTAGCGGGCTTGCCCCAAGAGACCCAGTACTTC
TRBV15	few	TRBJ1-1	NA	CATSRVVGAGLNTEAFF	TGTGCCACCAGCAGAGTTGTGGGGGCGGGCTTGAACACTGAAGCTTTCTTT
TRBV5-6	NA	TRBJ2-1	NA	CASTSLSWGRFNEQFF	TGTGCCAGCACCAGCTTATCATGGGGGCGTTTCAATGAGCAGTTCTTC
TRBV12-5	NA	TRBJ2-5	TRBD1	CASGPDRAETQYF	TGTGCTAGTGGTCCCGACAGGGCGGAGACCCAGTACTTC
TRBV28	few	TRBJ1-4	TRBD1	CASNLRDSAFSTNEKLFF	TGTGCCAGCAACCTCCGGGACAGCGCGTTCTCAACTAATGAAAAACTGTTTTTT
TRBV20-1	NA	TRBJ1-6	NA	CSALEGGSSYNSPLHF	TGCAGTGCTTTAGAGGGGGGAAGCTCCTATAATTCACCCCTCCACTTT
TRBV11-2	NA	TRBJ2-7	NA	CSSSPGGDEQYF	TGTTCCAGCAGCCCAGGAGGGGACGAGCAGTACTTC
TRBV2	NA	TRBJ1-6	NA	CASSLYRDLNSPLHF	TGTGCCAGCAGCCTATACAGGGACCTGAATTCACCCCTCCACTTT
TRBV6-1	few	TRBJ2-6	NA	CASSEFPLSANVLTF	TGTGCCAGCAGTGAGTTTCCATTATCGGCCAACGTCCTGACTTTC
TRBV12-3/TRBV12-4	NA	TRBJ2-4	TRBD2	CASSLSLGRVNIQYF	TGTGCCAGCAGTTTAAGCCTGGGGAGGGTAAACATTCAGTACTTC
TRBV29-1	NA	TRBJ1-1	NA	CSAGRVNTEAFF	TGCAGCGCTGGGCGGGTGAACACTGAAGCTTTCTTT
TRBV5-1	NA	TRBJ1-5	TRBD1	CASSLAKGQAEYHQPQHF	TGCGCCAGCAGCTTGGCCAAGGGACAGGCGGAATACCATCAGCCCCAGCATTTT
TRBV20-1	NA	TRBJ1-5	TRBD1	CSVVTGDQPQHF	TGCAGTGTAGTGACAGGGGATCAGCCCCAGCATTTT
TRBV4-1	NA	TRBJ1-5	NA	CASSRHRDNQPQHF	TGCGCCAGCAGCCGTCACAGGGACAATCAGCCCCAGCATTTT
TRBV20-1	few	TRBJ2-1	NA	CSAPSPPWGAGTYNEQFF	TGCAGTGCCCCCTCTCCTCCCTGGGGGGCCGGGACCTACAATGAGCAGTTCTTC
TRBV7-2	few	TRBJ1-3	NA	CASSLTGGRNTIYF	TGTGCCAGCAGCCTCACAGGAGGCCGAAACACCATATATTTT
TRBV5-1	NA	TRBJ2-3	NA	CASKSTMMVDTQYF	TGCGCCAGCAAGTCGACCATGATGGTAGATACGCAGTATTTT
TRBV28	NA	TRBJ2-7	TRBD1	CASQSTGGPYEQYF	TGTGCCAGCCAGTCGACAGGGGGGCCCTACGAGCAGTACTTC
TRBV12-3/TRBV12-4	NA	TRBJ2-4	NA	CASSLTGPVAKNIQYF	TGTGCCAGCAGTTTAACAGGACCGGTAGCCAAAAACATTCAGTACTTC
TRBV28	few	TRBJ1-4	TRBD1	CASGTGGNEKLFF	TGTGCCAGCGGAACAGGGGGCAATGAAAAACTGTTTTTT
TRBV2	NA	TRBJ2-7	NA	CASSRHNEQYF	TGTGCCAGCAGTCGACACAACGAGCAGTACTTC
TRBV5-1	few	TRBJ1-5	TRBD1	CASSLEGAGGSNQPQHF	TGCGCCAGCAGCTTGGAGGGGGCAGGGGGGAGCAATCAGCCCCAGCATTTT
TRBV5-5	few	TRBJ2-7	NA	CASSRDTSEQYF	TGTGCCAGCAGCCGGGACACCTCCGAGCAGTACTTC
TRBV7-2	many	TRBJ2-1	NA	CASSLPAVYEQFF	TGTGCCAGCAGCCTCCCAGCGGTATATGAGCAGTTCTTC
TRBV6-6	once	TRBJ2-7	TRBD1	CASSYSKGTEASEQYF	TGTGCCAGCAGTTACTCGAAGGGGACAGAAGCGAGCGAGCAGTACTTC
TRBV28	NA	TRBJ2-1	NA	CASSPPHRPYNEQFF	TGTGCCAGCAGTCCCCCGCACCGACCCTACAATGAGCAGTTCTTC
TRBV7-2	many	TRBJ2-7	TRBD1	CASSPRTGTGEQYF	TGTGCCAGCAGCCCACGGACAGGGACGGGCGAGCAGTACTTC
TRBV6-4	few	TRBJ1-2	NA	CASSDSGNYGYTF	TGTGCCAGCAGTGACTCGGGGAACTATGGCTACACCTTC
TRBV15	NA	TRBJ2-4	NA	CATSKRSGIGIQYF	TGTGCCACCAGCAAAAGATCGGGGATCGGGATTCAGTACTTC
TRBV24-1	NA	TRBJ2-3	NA	CAIYTDTQYF	TGTGCCATCTACACAGATACGCAGTATTTT
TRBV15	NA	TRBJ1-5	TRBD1	CATTKRQGANSNQPQHF	TGTGCCACCACAAAGAGACAGGGGGCTAATAGCAATCAGCCCCAGCATTTT
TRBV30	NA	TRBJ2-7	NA	CAWSVRGRGEQYF	TGTGCCTGGAGTGTACGGGGCAGGGGCGAGCAGTACTTC